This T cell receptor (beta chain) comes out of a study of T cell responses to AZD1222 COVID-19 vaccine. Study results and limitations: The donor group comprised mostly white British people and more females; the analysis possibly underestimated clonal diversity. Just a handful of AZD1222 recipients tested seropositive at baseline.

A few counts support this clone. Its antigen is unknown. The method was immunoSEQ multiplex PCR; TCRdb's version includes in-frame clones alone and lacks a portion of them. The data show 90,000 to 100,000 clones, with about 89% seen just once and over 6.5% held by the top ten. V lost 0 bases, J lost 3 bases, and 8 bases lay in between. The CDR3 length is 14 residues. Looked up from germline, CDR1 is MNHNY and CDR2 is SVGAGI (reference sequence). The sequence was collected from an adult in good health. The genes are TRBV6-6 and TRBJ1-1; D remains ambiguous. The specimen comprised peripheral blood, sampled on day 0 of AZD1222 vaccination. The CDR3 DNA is TGTGCCAGCAGTTACTCGCAAAGCGACACTGAAGCTTTCTTT. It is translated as CASSYSQSDTEAFF.